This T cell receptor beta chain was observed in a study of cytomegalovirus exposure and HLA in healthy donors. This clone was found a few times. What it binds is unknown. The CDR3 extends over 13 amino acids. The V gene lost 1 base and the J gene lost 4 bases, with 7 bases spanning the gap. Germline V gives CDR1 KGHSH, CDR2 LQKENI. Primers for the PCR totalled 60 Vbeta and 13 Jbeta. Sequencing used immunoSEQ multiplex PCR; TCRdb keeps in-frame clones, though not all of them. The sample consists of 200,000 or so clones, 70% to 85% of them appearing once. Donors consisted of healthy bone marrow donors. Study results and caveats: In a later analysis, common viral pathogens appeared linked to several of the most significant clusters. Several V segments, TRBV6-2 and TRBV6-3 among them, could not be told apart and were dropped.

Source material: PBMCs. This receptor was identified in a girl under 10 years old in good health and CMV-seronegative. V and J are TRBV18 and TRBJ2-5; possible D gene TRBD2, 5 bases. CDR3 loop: CASSPQLGETQYF. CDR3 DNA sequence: TGTGCCAGCTCACCACAACTAGGAGAGACCCAGTACTTC.